One and the same sample provided the 24 T cell receptor beta chains below, sequenced in a study of blood T cell repertoires in COVID-19. Sequencing was performed with immunoSEQ multiplex PCR; in TCRdb, only in-frame clones are kept and a portion is missing. The data hold approximately 300,000 clones, with about four fifths observed a single time. Sequencing input: peripheral blood. The source of these receptors is a person aged 70 to 85 with COVID-19, enrolled during active disease.

The chain employs TRBV19 and TRBJ1-2, with a possible D match to TRBD1 (5 bases). Germline V CDR1 and CDR2: LNHDA, SQIVND (reference sequence). The CDR3 has 13 residues. V shed 3 bases and J shed 6 bases, with 11 bases lying between them. CDR3 amino acids: CASSIAQGHGYTF. The CDR3 DNA is TGTGCCAGTAGTATCGCCCAGGGCCATGGCTACACCTTC.

V and J are TRBV11-1 and TRBJ2-2; 10 nucleotides agree with TRBD1. This CDR3 is built from 16 residues. Germline V gene lookup returns CDR1 SGHAT and CDR2 FQDESV (reference sequence). V lost 5 bases, J lost 6 bases, and 9 bases stayed unmatched. The CDR3 coding sequence is TGTGCCAGCAGCGCATCCGGGACAGGGGAATCCGGGGAGCTGTTTTTT. Its translation is CASSASGTGESGELFF.

The rearrangement links TRBV15 to TRBJ2-5, with D maybe TRBD2 (5 bases). The CDR3 has 14 residues. Germline V gene lookup returns CDR1 LNHNV and CDR2 YYDKDF (reference sequence). Deletions cut 3 bases from V and 7 bases from J, with 15 bases between. CDR3 coding DNA: TGTGCCACCAGCAGGCTCGGGAAGGACGGGACCCAGTACTTC. Translated: CATSRLGKDGTQYF.

The chain uses TRBV7-9 and TRBJ1-5, with 7 bases identical to TRBD1. J was trimmed by 6 bases and V by 3 bases; bases with no gene match: 2. In germline, CDR1 is SEHNR, CDR2 FQNEAQ (reference sequence). The CDR3 runs 13 residues. The CDR3 bases are TGTGCCAGCAGCTTGGCAGGGGGTCAGCCCCAGCATTTT. Encoded protein: CASSLAGGQPQHF. Supplemented by reference TRBV7-9 and TRBJ1-5, the full variable domain reads DTGVSQNPRHKITKRGQNVTFRCDPISEHNRLYWYRQTLGQGPEFLTYFQNEAQLEKSRLLSDRFSAERPKGSFSTLEIQRTEQGDSAMYLCASSLAGGQPQHFGDGTRLSIL.

The rearrangement uses TRBV4-3 and TRBJ2-7; D gene uncertain. With 0 bases removed from V and 3 bases from J, the gap between germline ends came to 6 bases. In germline, CDR1 is LGHNA, CDR2 YSLEER. This CDR3 spans 13 amino acids. The CDR3 coding sequence is TGCGCCAGCAGCCAAGAGACACGCTACGAGCAGTACTTC. Its protein is CASSQETRYEQYF.

J is TRBJ2-2 and V is TRBV7-2, with a weak D call TRBD2 (6 bases). Germline lookup yields CDR1 SGHTA and CDR2 FQGNSA. The CDR3 totals 17 residues. V lost 2 bases to trimming and J lost 0 bases, with 13 bases between them. CDR3 residues: CASSLFGGRTNTGELFF. The CDR3 DNA reads as TGTGCCAGCAGCTTATTCGGTGGGAGGACGAACACCGGGGAGCTGTTTTTT.

The chain uses TRBV19 and TRBJ2-2, with TRBD1 identical over 10 bases. Trimming removed 4 bases from V and 5 bases from J; junction bases left unmatched: 10. Germline V gives CDR1 LNHDA, CDR2 SQIVND (reference sequence). The length of the CDR3 is 17 residues. The CDR3 sequence is CASSRQTGGTGTGELFF. The DNA for the CDR3 is TGTGCCAGTAGTAGGCAGACAGGGGGCACTGGAACCGGGGAGCTGTTTTTT.

The chain uses TRBV7-3 and TRBJ1-6; D ambiguous. The germline gives CDR1 SGHTA, CDR2 FQGTGA. Trimming left V 1 base short and J 10 bases short, with 14 bases between. This CDR3 comprises 15 residues. The CDR3 sequence: CASSLKSAGGSPLHF. CDR3 nucleotide sequence: TGTGCCAGCAGCTTAAAGTCGGCAGGTGGATCACCCCTCCACTTT.

In this sample, this clone turned up a few times. The chain employs TRBV6-5 and TRBJ1-2; TRBD1 aligns across 7 bases. CDR1 and CDR2 from the germline V gene are MNHEY and SVGAGI. V gave up 6 bases and J gave up 5 bases; unmatched junction bases: 6. The CDR3 totals 13 residues. CDR3 protein: CASSTGTEYGYTF. Written as DNA, the CDR3 is TGTGCCAGCAGCACCGGGACAGAATATGGCTACACCTTC.

As regards this clone: The same CDR3 also results from other DNA sequences found in this sample. The chain couples TRBV24-1 to TRBJ2-5; D is unresolved. CDR3 size: 13 residues. Between the trimmed V and J ends, which lost 4 bases and 3 bases, there was a span of 8 bases. CDR1 is KGHDR and CDR2 is SFDVKD in the germline V gene. CDR3: CATSDPREETQYF. The CDR3 DNA reads as TGTGCCACCAGTGACCCTCGCGAAGAGACCCAGTACTTC.

This clone was seen a handful of times. The chain is built from TRBV19 and TRBJ1-1, with 10 positions matching TRBD1. The CDR3 extends over 15 amino acids. V lost 3 bases and J lost 7; bases outside the gene matches: 8. Germline CDR1 LNHDA, CDR2 SQIVND (reference sequence). The CDR3 DNA is TGTGCCAGTAGTATGCGGGACAGGGGAAAGAGTGAAGCTTTCTTT. Translated, it gives CASSMRDRGKSEAFF.

This clone has a handful of counts. The V and J genes are TRBV6-5 and TRBJ1-1, with D hard to call. Germline CDR1 and CDR2: MNHEY and SVGAGI. The V end was cut by 2 bases, the J end by 5 bases, with 9 bases between. The CDR3 is 13 amino acids. The CDR3 spells CASSYDTLTEAFF. The CDR3 DNA follows: TGTGCCAGCAGTTACGACACGTTAACTGAAGCTTTCTTT.

The gene calls are TRBV19 and TRBJ2-1, with 7 positions matching TRBD1. Germline-derived CDR1 and CDR2 are LNHDA and SQIVND (reference sequence). The ends lost 4 bases at V and 7 bases at J; junction bases unmatched: 4. The CDR3 has 13 residues. CDR3 residues: CASSKQGLNEQFF. The CDR3 DNA sequence: TGTGCCAGTAGTAAACAGGGGTTGAATGAGCAGTTCTTC.

The chain has TRBV3-1 (or the pseudogene TRBV3-2) and TRBJ2-7; TRBD2 agrees at 10 bases. Germline CDR1 is LGHDT and CDR2 is YNNKEL (reference sequence). CDR3 length equals 15 residues. V lost 3 bases and J lost 2; bases outside the gene matches: 4. CDR3 loop: CASSQGTSVTYEQYF. Written as DNA, the CDR3 is TGTGCCAGCAGCCAGGGGACTAGCGTTACCTACGAGCAGTACTTC.

The chain joins TRBV6-5 to TRBJ2-7, with D hard to call. Germline V gene data show CDR1 as MNHEY and CDR2 as SVGAGI. The ends were cut back, 8 bases at V and 6 bases at J, with 17 bases in the middle. The CDR3 has 13 amino acids. The CDR3 sequence is CASEEFPQFEQYF. In DNA, the CDR3 is TGTGCCAGCGAGGAGTTTCCCCAATTCGAGCAGTACTTC.

This clone was recorded once. J is TRBJ2-1 and V is TRBV29-1; TRBD2 matches at 10 bases. This CDR3 has 12 amino acids. Germline trimming cut 6 bases from V and 5 bases from J; bases unmatched to any gene: 1. Germline values: CDR1 SQVTM, CDR2 ANQGSEA. This CDR3 is CSVSGGDNEQFF. The CDR3 DNA reads TGCAGCGTCAGCGGGGGGGACAATGAGCAGTTCTTC.

V usage is TRBV27 and J usage is TRBJ1-5, with D possibly TRBD1 on 5 matching bases. This CDR3 contains 12 residues. The V and J ends lost 6 bases and 6 bases respectively, with 9 bases between them. Germline V CDR1 and CDR2: MNHEY, SMNVEV (reference sequence). The CDR3 spells CASSYTGQPQHF. In nucleotides, the CDR3 is TGTGCCAGCAGCTATACAGGTCAGCCCCAGCATTTT.

V usage is TRBV6-1 and J usage is TRBJ2-5, with 16 bases that match TRBD2. J gave up 2 bases and V 1 base, and 7 bases lay outside the gene matches. Per germline, CDR1 MNHNS and CDR2 SASEGT. This CDR3 has 19 residues. CDR3 loop: CASSEEVGLAGGPQETQYF. The CDR3 DNA sequence: TGTGCCAGCAGTGAAGAGGTGGGACTAGCGGGAGGGCCTCAAGAGACCCAGTACTTC.

This clone was recorded a few times. This chain uses TRBV10-1 with TRBJ2-1; 9 bases map to TRBD2. CDR3 length equals 18 residues. J was trimmed by 2 bases and V by 2 bases; bases with no gene match: 10. From germline, CDR1 is WNHNN and CDR2 SYGVQD (reference sequence). The CDR3 here is CASSETKLAGCPYNEQFF. The DNA of the CDR3 is TGCGCCAGCAGTGAGACCAAGCTAGCGGGATGCCCCTACAATGAGCAGTTCTTC.

This clone was detected only once. The V call is TRBV28, the J call TRBJ1-2; 7 bases are a match to TRBD1. Germline-derived CDR1 and CDR2 are MDHEN and SYDVKM. The CDR3 extends over 12 amino acids. The ends lost 8 bases at V and 4 bases at J; junction bases unmatched: 4. The CDR3 DNA reads TGTGCCAGCTTGGCAGGGGGCTATGGCTACACCTTC. This codes for CASLAGGYGYTF.

The chain combines TRBV28 with TRBJ1-2; 12 bases line up with TRBD1. V gave up 5 bases and J gave up 7 bases; unmatched junction bases: 5. From germline, CDR1 is MDHEN and CDR2 SYDVKM. The CDR3 runs to 14 residues. Written as DNA, the CDR3 is TGTGCCAGCAGTGGGACAGGGGGCGGAGGTGGCTACACCTTC. Residues: CASSGTGGGGGYTF.

The chain links TRBV5-1 to TRBJ2-3, with TRBD2 matching over 11 bases. The J segment lost 6 bases and the V segment lost 4 bases, leaving 7 bases of the junction unmatched. This CDR3 spans 15 amino acids. CDR1 and CDR2 (germline): SGHRS, YFSETQ. The CDR3 sequence is CASSPGLAESDTQYF. For the CDR3, the DNA is TGCGCCAGCAGCCCGGGACTAGCGGAGAGCGATACGCAGTATTTT.

Here the CDR3 reads CASSLRLAGSYNEQFF. CDR3 DNA: TGTGCCAGCAGCCTAAGACTAGCGGGGTCCTACAATGAGCAGTTCTTC. The chain carries TRBV14 and TRBJ2-1; 11 bases are a match to TRBD2. V lost 4 bases, J lost 1 base, and 3 bases stayed unmatched. Germline CDR1 SGHDN, CDR2 FVKESK. CDR3 size: 16 residues.

V is TRBV4-3 and J is TRBJ2-1; TRBD1 matches at 9 bases. The CDR3 consists of 15 residues. From germline, CDR1 is LGHNA and CDR2 YSLEER. The trim removed 0 bases at V and 7 bases at J, leaving 4 bases unmatched. Written as DNA, the CDR3 is TGCGCCAGCAGCCAAGAAGGGGACAGGGATAATGAGCAGTTCTTC. Amino acids: CASSQEGDRDNEQFF.